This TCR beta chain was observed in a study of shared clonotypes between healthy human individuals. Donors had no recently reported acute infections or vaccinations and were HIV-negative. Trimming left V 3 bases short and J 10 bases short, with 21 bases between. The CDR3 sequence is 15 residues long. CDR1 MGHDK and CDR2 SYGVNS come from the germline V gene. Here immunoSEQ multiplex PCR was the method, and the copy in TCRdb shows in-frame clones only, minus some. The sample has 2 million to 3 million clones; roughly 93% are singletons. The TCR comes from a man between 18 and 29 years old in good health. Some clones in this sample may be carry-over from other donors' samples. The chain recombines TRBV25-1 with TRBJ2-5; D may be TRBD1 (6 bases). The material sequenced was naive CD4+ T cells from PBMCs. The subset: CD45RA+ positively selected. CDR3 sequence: CASSDLGRGRSDQYF. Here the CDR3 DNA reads TGTGCCAGCAGTGATCTGGGCAGGGGACGGTCCGACCAGTACTTC. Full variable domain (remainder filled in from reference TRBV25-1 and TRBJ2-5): EADIYQTPRYLVIGTGKKITLECSQTMGHDKMYWYQQDPGMELHLIHYSYGVNSTEKGDLSSESTVSRIRTEHFPLTLESARPSHTSQYLCASSDLGRGRSDQYFGPGTRLLVL.